These 9 T cell receptor beta chains were all obtained from the same sample, sequenced in a study of patients and donors after allogeneic stem cell transplantation (dated by TCRdb to 2019 to 2021). The library was made by RT-PCR. The data were produced on a NextSeq 550. TCRdb redid the processing of the public reads, applying fastp at Q25 and MiXCR, and retained in-frame beta chains. Duplicate CDR3 protein sequences are folded into a single record with the most common DNA and genes. This sample comprises about a million distinct CDR3 sequences, roughly 18% of them detected only once. 5.5% to 6.5% of the sample goes to the ten largest clones. The sequenced sample consisted of blood, either unsorted or a sorted T cell fraction (not recorded which). The origin of the receptors is a human donor who was either an allogeneic HSCT recipient or a stem cell or donor lymphocyte infusion donor (not recorded which). It is not recorded whose cells these are; they may come from a transplant donor.

This clonotype was picked up a small number of times. CDR3 nucleotide sequence: TGCAGTGCTAGAGCTAGCTCGGGCACAGATACGCAGTATTTT. This codes for CSARASSGTDTQYF. This rearrangement joins TRBV20-1 to TRBJ2-3; a possible D gene is TRBD2 (5 bases). Trimming left V 1 base short and J 1 base short, with 9 bases between. The CDR3 runs 14 residues. The germline CDR1 and CDR2 sequences are DFQATT and SNEGSKA (reference sequence).

This clonotype has just a few counts. The V and J genes are TRBV2 and TRBJ1-1, with 7 positions matching TRBD1. Germline values: CDR1 SNHLY, CDR2 FYNNEI. The CDR3 spans 14 residues. V was clipped by 10 bases and J by 1 base; unmatched bases: 9. In nucleotides, the CDR3 is TGTGCCACCAAACAGGGGTCCTCGAACACTGAAGCTTTCTTT. Translation: CATKQGSSNTEAFF.

In this sample, this clonotype turned up many times. V is TRBV12-3 or TRBV12-4 and J is TRBJ1-2; 7 nucleotides align to TRBD1. V lost 3 bases and J lost 5; bases outside the gene matches: 12. The CDR3 sequence is 16 residues long. CDR3 amino acids: CASSFRQGGGGYGYTF. Here the CDR3 DNA reads TGTGCCAGCAGTTTCAGACAGGGCGGCGGTGGGTATGGCTACACCTTC.

J is TRBJ2-1 and V is TRBV7-8; no reliable D call. The CDR3 is 16 amino acids. The V gene lost 2 bases and the J gene lost 0 bases, with 11 bases spanning the gap. Per the germline V gene, CDR1 is SGHVS and CDR2 is FQNEAQ. CDR3 sequence reads: CASSLFTLSSYNEQFF. The CDR3 bases are TGTGCCAGCAGCTTATTTACATTGAGCTCCTACAATGAGCAGTTCTTC. Together with reference TRBV7-8 and TRBJ2-1, the CDR3 gives the full variable domain: GAGVSQSPRYKVAKRGQDVALRCDPISGHVSLFWYQQALGQGPEFLTYFQNEAQLDKSGLPSDRFFAERPEGSVSTLKIQRTQQEDSAVYLCASSLFTLSSYNEQFFGPGTRLTVL.

The table lists this clonotype with a few counts. This chain joins TRBV5-1 and TRBJ2-5, with 7 bases lining up with TRBD2. Losses at the gene ends were 1 base for V and 4 bases for J; bases not matched to a gene: 13. There are 17 residues in the CDR3. The V gene's germline CDR1 is SGHRS and CDR2 YFSETQ. The chain's CDR3 is CASSLTGGTTMRETQYF. DNA of the CDR3: TGCGCCAGCAGCTTGACAGGTGGGACTACGATGCGAGAGACCCAGTACTTC.

The table lists this clonotype with a few counts. The chain uses TRBV6-1 and TRBJ2-2; 12 nucleotides agree with TRBD2. This CDR3 is built from 18 residues. Germline lookup yields CDR1 MNHNS and CDR2 SASEGT. Germline trimming cut 6 bases from V and 1 base from J; bases unmatched to any gene: 9. The CDR3 DNA sequence: TGTGCCAGCAGCACAAGAAAACTAGCGGGGGGGAACACCGGGGAGCTGTTTTTT. Its translation is CASSTRKLAGGNTGELFF.

This clonotype has more than one count but fewer than ten. The chain employs TRBV2 and TRBJ1-1, with D tentatively TRBD1 (6 bases). V was clipped by 6 bases and J by 11 bases, with 22 bases between them. There are 14 residues in the CDR3. CDR1 and CDR2 from the germline V gene are SNHLY and FYNNEI. CDR3 nucleotides: TGTGCCAGCAGCCAAACCGGAGGGACACTGAATGCTTTCTTT. This gives the protein CASSQTGGTLNAFF.

The V call is TRBV6-2 or TRBV6-3, the J call TRBJ2-7, with a tentative D call TRBD2 (6 bases). Per the germline V gene, CDR1 is MNHEY and CDR2 is SVGEGT. Trimming cost V 0 bases and J 3 bases, with 21 bases left between them. The length of the CDR3 is 18 residues. The CDR3 here is CASSYSGPGGGSIYEQYF. CDR3 DNA: TGTGCCAGCAGTTACTCAGGGCCTGGGGGAGGCTCAATCTACGAGCAGTACTTC.

This clonotype was seen a few times. The gene calls are TRBV20-1 and TRBJ2-7; 11 bases line up with TRBD2. The V gene end was trimmed by 6 bases and the J gene end by 3 bases; junction bases not matched to a gene: 7. Germline lookup yields CDR1 DFQATT and CDR2 SNEGSKA (reference sequence). The CDR3 runs to 14 residues. DNA for the CDR3: TGCAGTGCCACTGGGACTAGCGGCGTCTACGAGCAGTACTTC. It translates to CSATGTSGVYEQYF.